The 8 T cell receptor beta chains below come from one sample, sequenced in a study of CD8 T cells in Susac syndrome. RNA was extracted with the RNeasy kit, and a quantity of about 0.45 to 1 ug was reverse transcribed using random hexamers. Using its own MiXCR run on the immunoSEQ multiplex PCR reads, TCRdb lists one record per CDR3 protein. Of about 180,000 distinct CDR3 sequences detected, roughly 94% appear once; the ten largest clones hold 0.099%. Sequenced material: CD4+ T cells from PBMCs. The receptors stem from a human donor with Susac syndrome.

This rearrangement joins TRBV21-1 to TRBJ2-7. TRBV21-1 is recorded as a pseudogene. The CDR3 is 15 residues long. The CDR3 nucleotides are TGTGCCAGCAGCAAAGCGAAACAGGCGCTCTACGAGCAGTACTTC. Protein sequence: CASSKAKQALYEQYF.

This chain uses TRBV28 with TRBJ1-1; D is uncertain. Germline lookup yields CDR1 MDHEN and CDR2 SYDVKM. V lost 4 bases and J 0 bases, leaving 6 bases between the germline ends. CDR3 size: 13 residues. DNA of the CDR3: TGTGCCAGCAGTTCACCGGTGAACACTGAAGCTTTCTTT. Its translation: CASSSPVNTEAFF.

This chain links TRBV7-9 with TRBJ1-1; D not resolved. The CDR3 has 12 amino acids. V was trimmed by 2 bases and J by 4 bases, leaving 5 bases between them. Looked up from germline, CDR1 is SEHNR and CDR2 is FQNEAQ (reference sequence). The CDR3 region has the DNA TGTGCCAGCAGCTTAAGTTTCACTGAAGCTTTCTTT. Translating gives CASSLSFTEAFF.

The J gene is TRBJ2-2, the V gene TRBV19, with 8 bases lining up with TRBD2. Germline CDR1 and CDR2: LNHDA and SQIVND (reference sequence). This CDR3 is built from 13 residues. Trimming at V came to 11 bases and at J to 3 bases, leaving 5 bases not matched to a gene. In nucleotides, the CDR3 is TGTGCCGCTAGCGGGCGGGACACCGGGGAGCTGTTTTTT. It specifies CAASGRDTGELFF.

The chain employs TRBV29-1 and TRBJ2-1; D perhaps matches TRBD1 (6 bases). V was cut by 4 bases and J by 6 bases, with 10 bases left in between. The CDR3 has 12 residues. From germline, CDR1 is SQVTM and CDR2 ANQGSEA. CDR3 sequence (DNA): TGCAGCGTTGGAGGGACACGCAATGAGCAGTTCTTC. Translating it yields CSVGGTRNEQFF.

The CDR3 DNA is TGTGCCAGCAGCTTACTCTCTGGGGCCAACGTCCTGACTTTC. This gives the protein CASSLLSGANVLTF. The V and J genes are TRBV11-2 and TRBJ2-6; D remains ambiguous. The length of the CDR3 is 14 residues. V gave up 2 bases and J gave up 0 bases, with 2 bases separating them. CDR1 and CDR2 from the germline V gene are SGHAT and FQNNGV.

This chain connects TRBV30 to TRBJ1-1, with a possible D match to TRBD1 (5 bases). From germline, CDR1 is GTSNPN and CDR2 SVGIG (reference sequence). Trimming removed 0 bases from V and 4 bases from J, with 6 bases in between. The CDR3 runs to 12 residues. The CDR3 loop reads CAWSVGGTEAFF. CDR3 in DNA: TGTGCCTGGAGTGTTGGGGGCACTGAAGCTTTCTTT.

V is TRBV6-6 and J is TRBJ2-7; D may be TRBD1 (6 bases). The CDR3 has 15 amino acids. V was pared by 0 bases and J by 3 bases, with 12 bases between. CDR1 MNHNY and CDR2 SVGAGI come from the germline V gene (reference sequence). The CDR3 nucleotides read TGTGCCAGCAGTTACTCAGGGGGATCCAGCTACGAGCAGTACTTC. Its protein product is CASSYSGGSSYEQYF.